Following are 12 T cell receptor beta chains from one sample sequenced in a study of identical twins. One entry per CDR3 protein, called by TCRdb with MiXCR from the 5' RACE reads. The data hold fewer than 900,000 distinct CDR3 sequences, with approximately 22% observed a single time. These data also formed part of another study, on T cells expressing NK-cell markers.

Sequencing used PBMCs. These receptor sequences come from a woman under 30 in good health.

In this sample, this clonotype turned up many times. V and J are TRBV14 and TRBJ2-3; 8 nucleotides align to TRBD1. Losses at the gene ends were 4 bases for V and 2 bases for J; bases not matched to a gene: 5. Per germline, CDR1 SGHDN and CDR2 FVKESK. This CDR3 spans 15 amino acids. The chain's CDR3 is CASSLGTGITDTQYF. The CDR3, as DNA: TGTGCCAGCAGCCTTGGGACAGGTATCACAGATACGCAGTATTTT.

This clonotype showed up just once. This chain uses TRBV5-6 with TRBJ2-3, with TRBD1 identical over 7 bases. Unmatched junction bases numbered 5, after V lost 4 bases and J lost 0 bases. There are 15 residues in the CDR3. Germline V gives CDR1 SGHDT, CDR2 YYEEEE. The CDR3 is CASSLWDRSTDTQYF. The CDR3 bases are TGTGCCAGCAGCCTCTGGGACAGAAGCACAGATACGCAGTATTTT.

This clonotype was recorded once. The chain employs TRBV7-9 and TRBJ2-7; the match to TRBD2 covers 7 bases. Trimming at V came to 5 bases and at J to 5 bases, leaving 12 bases not matched to a gene. Germline assignment: CDR1 SEHNR and CDR2 FQNEAQ (reference sequence). The CDR3 loop spans 15 amino acids. The CDR3 sequence: CASSPGGRGDHEQYF. CDR3 DNA sequence: TGTGCCAGCAGCCCGGGGGGTCGCGGCGACCACGAGCAGTACTTC.

V usage is TRBV3-1 and J usage is TRBJ2-1, with D perhaps matching TRBD2 (5 bases). The V end lost 0 bases, the J end lost 9 bases, and 12 bases lay between the germline ends. CDR1 is LGHDT, CDR2 YNNKEL, per germline (reference sequence). The CDR3 totals 14 residues. In nucleotides, the CDR3 is TGTGCCAGCAGCCAAGATTACCTAGCCAGTGAGCAGTTCTTC. Its protein product is CASSQDYLASEQFF.

The chain links TRBV25-1 to TRBJ2-1; the D is unclear. Germline CDR1 and CDR2: MGHDK and SYGVNS. CDR3 length: 14 residues. V was shortened by 1 base and J by 8 bases, with 12 bases between the two germline ends. The chain's CDR3 is CASSELNHGDEQFF. CDR3 nucleotide sequence: TGTGCCAGCAGTGAATTGAACCATGGTGATGAGCAGTTCTTC.

This chain uses TRBV6-6 with TRBJ1-1; no clear D. CDR3 length: 12 amino acids. Germline CDR1 and CDR2: MNHNY and SVGAGI (reference sequence). Between the trimmed V and J ends, which lost 6 bases and 0 bases, there was a span of 5 bases. CDR3 protein: CASRRLNTEAFF. The CDR3 region has the DNA TGTGCCAGCAGAAGATTGAACACTGAAGCTTTCTTT.

The genes are TRBV7-3 and TRBJ2-2, with D possibly matching TRBD2 (6 bases). Per germline, CDR1 SGHTA and CDR2 FQGTGA. V lost 8 bases and J 6 bases, leaving 28 bases between the germline ends. The CDR3 is made up of 18 amino acids. The CDR3 DNA reads as TGTGCCAGCGGCGGGGTGGCCGGCGCTTCCCGTTATCCCGGGGAGCTGTTTTTT. It codes for CASGGVAGASRYPGELFF. Filled out from reference TRBV7-3 and TRBJ2-2, the complete variable domain reads GAGVSQTPSNKVTEKGKYVELRCDPISGHTALYWYRQSLGQGPEFLIYFQGTGAADDSGLPNDRFFAVRPEGSVSTLKIQRTERGDSAVYLCASGGVAGASRYPGELFFGEGSRLTVL.

The rearrangement uses TRBV18 and TRBJ2-1, with D possibly TRBD1 on 6 matching bases. CDR1 and CDR2 (germline): KGHSH, LQKENI. V lost 6 bases and J 2 bases, leaving 20 bases between the germline ends. The CDR3 has 17 amino acids. CDR3 bases: TGTGCCAGCTCTCCCCTAGGTGCAGGGGTCACCTACAATGAGCAGTTCTTC. Encoded protein: CASSPLGAGVTYNEQFF.

The chain links TRBV6-1 to TRBJ2-2; 10 bases map to TRBD1. The germline CDR1 and CDR2 sequences are MNHNS and SASEGT. The CDR3 contains 14 residues. The J segment lost 7 bases and the V segment lost 7 bases, leaving 6 bases of the junction unmatched. The CDR3 region has the DNA TGTGCCAGCAAAGGACAGGGGGGAGGCGGGGAGCTGTTTTTT. Protein: CASKGQGGGGELFF.

This clonotype came up a few times. This chain links TRBV7-2 with TRBJ1-5; D not certain. Per the germline V gene, CDR1 is SGHTA and CDR2 is FQGNSA. CDR3 length: 13 amino acids. Trimming took 1 base from V and 8 from J, leaving 9 bases between them. This CDR3 reads CASSLGVREPQHF. The DNA of the CDR3 is TGTGCCAGCAGCTTAGGGGTAAGGGAGCCCCAGCATTTT.

The chain links TRBV21-1 to TRBJ2-7; the table's TRBD1 call for D was not verified on the DNA. TRBV21-1 is noted as a pseudogene. This CDR3 is 17 amino acids long. The CDR3 bases are TGTGCCAGCAGCAAACATGATTACCGGGACAACTCCTACGAGCAGTACTTC. Amino acids: CASSKHDYRDNSYEQYF.

This clonotype has just a few counts. The genes are TRBV18 and TRBJ2-7; tentative D call: TRBD1 (6 bases). The CDR3 covers 14 residues. Looked up from germline, CDR1 is KGHSH and CDR2 is LQKENI. V was pared by 3 bases and J by 3 bases, with 12 bases between. Here the CDR3 DNA reads TGTGCCAGCTCACCTCGACAGGATATCTACGAGCAGTACTTC. The encoded protein is CASSPRQDIYEQYF.